The 6 T cell receptor beta chains presented below share a single source sample, sequenced in a study of B cell selection in AIRE deficiency (dated by TCRdb to the late 2010s). The library was prepared using the immunoSEQ multiplex PCR assay. The table was pulled from immuneACCESS by TCRdb, which kept in-frame rearrangements only. Such tables lose some clones; where checked, under half of the loss comes from unresolved V genes, and the rest has no known cause. A total of roughly 24,000 clones appear in this sample, about 92% of them only once. The top ten clones comprise 1.1% of the sample. Regulatory T cells were sorted as CD4+CD25hiCD127low/negative cells. The material sequenced was CD4+CD25+ Tregs sorted from PBMCs. The receptor set was obtained from a human donor in good health.

The V and J genes are TRBV6-6 and TRBJ1-1; no clear D gene. Trimming stripped 6 bases from V and 8 bases from J, with 16 bases between. The CDR3 consists of 13 residues. The germline V gene encodes CDR1 MNHNY and CDR2 SVGAGI (reference sequence). CDR3 residues: CASSRFDSGEAFF. For the CDR3, the DNA is TGTGCCAGCAGCCGATTCGACTCAGGAGAAGCTTTCTTT.

This chain connects TRBV19 to TRBJ1-1; 7 bases are a match to TRBD1. Germline V CDR1 and CDR2: LNHDA, SQIVND (reference sequence). This CDR3 has 13 residues. With 9 bases clipped from V and 4 bases from J, the junction kept 8 bases outside the gene matches. CDR3 bases: TGTGCCAGCCAACACGACAGGGTCACTGAAGCTTTCTTT. Translation: CASQHDRVTEAFF.

A single count supports this clone. V and J are TRBV5-1 and TRBJ2-3, with 12 bases identical to TRBD2. Germline V gene lookup returns CDR1 SGHRS and CDR2 YFSETQ. This CDR3 has 17 residues. V lost 3 bases to trimming and J lost 1 base; unmatched junction nucleotides: 6. The CDR3 protein is CASSSTSGGTRTDTQYF. CDR3 sequence (DNA): TGCGCCAGCAGCTCAACTAGCGGGGGGACCCGCACAGATACGCAGTATTTT. Full variable domain (remainder filled in from reference TRBV5-1 and TRBJ2-3): KAGVTQTPRYLIKTRGQQVTLSCSPISGHRSVSWYQQTPGQGLQFLFEYFSETQRNKGNFPGRFSGRQFSNSRSEMNVSTLELGDSALYLCASSSTSGGTRTDTQYFGPGTRLTVL.

The V gene is TRBV5-1, the J gene TRBJ1-1; 8 bases align to TRBD1. The CDR3 is 16 residues long. Germline V gene data show CDR1 as SGHRS and CDR2 as YFSETQ. After removal of 3 bases from V and 1 base from J, the junction contained 8 bases not matched to a gene. The CDR3 DNA reads TGCGCCAGCAGCTACGGACAGGGTGTGGGGAACACTGAAGCTTTCTTT. Translation: CASSYGQGVGNTEAFF.

The chain combines TRBV5-5 with TRBJ1-2; D might be TRBD1 (5 bases). Germline lookup yields CDR1 SGHKS and CDR2 YYEKEE (reference sequence). This CDR3 has 15 amino acids. V lost 0 bases to trimming and J lost 5 bases, with 14 bases between them. CDR3 amino acids: CASSLELTVIYGYTF. The CDR3 DNA sequence: TGTGCCAGCAGCTTGGAGTTGACAGTGATTTATGGCTACACCTTC.

The genes are TRBV29-1 and TRBJ2-3; D gene unclear. Trimming removed 1 base at V and 1 base at J, with 6 bases between. This CDR3 comprises 13 residues. CDR1 is SQVTM, CDR2 ANQGSEA, per germline. Here the CDR3 reads CSVEGGRTDTQYF. CDR3 DNA: TGCAGCGTTGAAGGGGGTCGCACAGATACGCAGTATTTT.